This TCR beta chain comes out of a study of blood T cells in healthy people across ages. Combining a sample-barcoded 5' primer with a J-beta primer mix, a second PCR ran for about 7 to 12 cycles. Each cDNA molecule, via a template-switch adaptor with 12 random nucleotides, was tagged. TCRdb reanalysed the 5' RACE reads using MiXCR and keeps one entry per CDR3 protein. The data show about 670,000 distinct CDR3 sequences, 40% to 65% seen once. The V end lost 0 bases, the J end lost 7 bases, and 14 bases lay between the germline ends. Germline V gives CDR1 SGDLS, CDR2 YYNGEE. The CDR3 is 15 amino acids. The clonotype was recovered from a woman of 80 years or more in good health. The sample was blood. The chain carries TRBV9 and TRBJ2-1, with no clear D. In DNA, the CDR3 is TGTGCCAGCAGCGTAGATGAGAGGTGGTGGAATGAGCAGTTCTTC. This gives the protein CASSVDERWWNEQFF.